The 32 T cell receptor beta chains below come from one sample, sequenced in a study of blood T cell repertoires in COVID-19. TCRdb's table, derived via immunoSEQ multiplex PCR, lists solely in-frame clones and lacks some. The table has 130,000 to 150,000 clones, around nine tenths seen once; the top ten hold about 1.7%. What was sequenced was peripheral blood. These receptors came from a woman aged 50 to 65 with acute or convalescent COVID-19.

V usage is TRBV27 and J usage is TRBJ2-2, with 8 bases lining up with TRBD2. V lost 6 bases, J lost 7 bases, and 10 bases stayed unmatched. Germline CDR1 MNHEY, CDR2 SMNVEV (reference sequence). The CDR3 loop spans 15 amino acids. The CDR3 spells CASSPGTSGIGELFF. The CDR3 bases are TGTGCCAGCAGCCCAGGGACTAGTGGTATCGGGGAGCTGTTTTTT.

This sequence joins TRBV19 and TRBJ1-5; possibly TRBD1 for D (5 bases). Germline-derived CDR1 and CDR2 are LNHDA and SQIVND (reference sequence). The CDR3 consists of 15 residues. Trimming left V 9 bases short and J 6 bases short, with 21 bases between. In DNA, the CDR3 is TGTGCCAGCAGAGTGGATGTCAGTAGGGGTCAGCCCCAGCATTTT. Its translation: CASRVDVSRGQPQHF.

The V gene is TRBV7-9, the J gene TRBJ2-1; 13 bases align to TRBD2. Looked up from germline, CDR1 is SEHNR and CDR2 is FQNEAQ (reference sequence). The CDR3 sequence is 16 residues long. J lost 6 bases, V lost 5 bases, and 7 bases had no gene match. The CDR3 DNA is TGTGCCAGCAGCACCCGCCGGACTAGCGGGGGCAATGAGCAGTTCTTC. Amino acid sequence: CASSTRRTSGGNEQFF.

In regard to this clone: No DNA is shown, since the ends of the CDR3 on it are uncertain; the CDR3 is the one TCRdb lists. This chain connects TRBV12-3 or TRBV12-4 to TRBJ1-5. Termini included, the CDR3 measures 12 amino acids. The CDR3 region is CASSFAILHQHF.

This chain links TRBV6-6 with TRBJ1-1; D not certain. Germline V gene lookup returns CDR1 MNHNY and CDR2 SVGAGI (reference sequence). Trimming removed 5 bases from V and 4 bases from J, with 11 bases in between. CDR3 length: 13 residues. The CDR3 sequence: CASSTRRPTEAFF. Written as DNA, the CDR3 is TGTGCCAGCAGTACCCGGAGGCCCACTGAAGCTTTCTTT.

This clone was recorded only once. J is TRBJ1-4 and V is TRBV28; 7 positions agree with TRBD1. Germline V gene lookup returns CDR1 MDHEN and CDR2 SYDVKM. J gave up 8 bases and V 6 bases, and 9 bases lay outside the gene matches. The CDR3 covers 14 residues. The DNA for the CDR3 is TGTGCCAGCAGCTTTACAGGGGCCGGGGAAAAACTGTTTTTT. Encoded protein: CASSFTGAGEKLFF.

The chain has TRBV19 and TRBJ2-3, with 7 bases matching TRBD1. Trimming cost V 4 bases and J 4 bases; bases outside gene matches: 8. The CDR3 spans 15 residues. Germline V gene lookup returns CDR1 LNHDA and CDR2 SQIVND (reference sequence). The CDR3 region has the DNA TGTGCCAGTAGTACAAGGGACAGCCGTCCAGATACGCAGTATTTT. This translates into CASSTRDSRPDTQYF. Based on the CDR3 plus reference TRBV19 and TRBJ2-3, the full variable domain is DGGITQSPKYLFRKEGQNVTLSCEQNLNHDAMYWYRQDPGQGLRLIYYSQIVNDFQKGDIAEGYSVSREKKESFPLTVTSAQKNPTAFYLCASSTRDSRPDTQYFGPGTRLTVL.

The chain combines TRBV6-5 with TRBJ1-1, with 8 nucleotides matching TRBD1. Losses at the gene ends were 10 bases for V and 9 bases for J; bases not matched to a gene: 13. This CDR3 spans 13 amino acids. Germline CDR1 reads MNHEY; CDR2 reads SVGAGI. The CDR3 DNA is TGTGCCACGCGACAGGGGCCACGAGGTAAAGCTTTCTTT. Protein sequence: CATRQGPRGKAFF.

The CDR3 is CASSPSRTPGSYEQYF. CDR3 nucleotide sequence: TGTGCCAGCAGCCCATCCCGCACTCCCGGTAGCTACGAGCAGTACTTC. J is TRBJ2-7 and V is TRBV7-8; D remains unclear. The CDR3 consists of 16 residues. Germline CDR1 reads SGHVS; CDR2 reads FQNEAQ. V was trimmed by 5 bases and J by 3 bases, leaving 20 bases between them.

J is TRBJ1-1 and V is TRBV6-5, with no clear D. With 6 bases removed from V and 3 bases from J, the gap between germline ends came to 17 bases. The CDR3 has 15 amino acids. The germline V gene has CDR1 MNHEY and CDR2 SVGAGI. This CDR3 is CASRRTDLEDTEAFF. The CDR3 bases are TGTGCCAGCAGGCGAACGGACCTGGAGGACACTGAAGCTTTCTTT.

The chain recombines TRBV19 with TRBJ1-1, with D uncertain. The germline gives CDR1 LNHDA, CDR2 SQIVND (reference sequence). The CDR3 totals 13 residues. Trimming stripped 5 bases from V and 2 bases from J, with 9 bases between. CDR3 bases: TGTGCCAGTAGTGGTCCCTACAACACTGAAGCTTTCTTT. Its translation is CASSGPYNTEAFF.

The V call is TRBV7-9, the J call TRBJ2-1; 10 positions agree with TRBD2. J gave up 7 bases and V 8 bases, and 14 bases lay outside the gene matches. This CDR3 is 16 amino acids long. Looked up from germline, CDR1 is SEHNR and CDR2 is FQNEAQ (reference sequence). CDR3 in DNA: TGTGCCAGCGAGACTACCTGGACTAGCGGTGAGAATGAGCAGTTCTTC. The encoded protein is CASETTWTSGENEQFF. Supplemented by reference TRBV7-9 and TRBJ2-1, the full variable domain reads DTGVSQNPRHKITKRGQNVTFRCDPISEHNRLYWYRQTLGQGPEFLTYFQNEAQLEKSRLLSDRFSAERPKGSFSTLEIQRTEQGDSAMYLCASETTWTSGENEQFFGPGTRLTVL.

CDR3 amino acids: CASSLQGRGTGELFF. The CDR3 DNA is TGTGCCAGCTCCCTGCAGGGCAGGGGCACCGGGGAGCTGTTTTTT. The J gene is TRBJ2-2, the V gene TRBV18, with D possibly matching TRBD1 (6 bases). Germline V gene lookup returns CDR1 KGHSH and CDR2 LQKENI. CDR3 size: 15 residues. V gave up 6 bases and J gave up 4 bases, with 15 bases separating them.

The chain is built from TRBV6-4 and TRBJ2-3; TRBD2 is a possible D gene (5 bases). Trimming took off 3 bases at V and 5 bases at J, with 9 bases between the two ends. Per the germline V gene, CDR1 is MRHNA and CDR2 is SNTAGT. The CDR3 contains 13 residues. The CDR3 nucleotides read TGTGCCAGCAGTGAGGGAGAAGTAGATACGCAGTATTTT. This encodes CASSEGEVDTQYF.

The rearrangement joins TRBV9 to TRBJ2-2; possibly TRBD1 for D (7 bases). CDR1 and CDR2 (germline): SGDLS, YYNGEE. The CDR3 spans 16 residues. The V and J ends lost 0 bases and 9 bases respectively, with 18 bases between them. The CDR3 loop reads CASSVGGTDVARELFF. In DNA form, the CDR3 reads TGTGCCAGCAGCGTAGGCGGGACAGACGTCGCTCGGGAGCTGTTTTTT.

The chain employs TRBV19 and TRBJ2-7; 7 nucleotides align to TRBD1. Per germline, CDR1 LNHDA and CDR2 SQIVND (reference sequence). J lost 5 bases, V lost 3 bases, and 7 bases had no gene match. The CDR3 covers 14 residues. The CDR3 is CASSIATGTHEQYF. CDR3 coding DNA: TGTGCCAGTAGTATTGCGACAGGGACGCACGAGCAGTACTTC. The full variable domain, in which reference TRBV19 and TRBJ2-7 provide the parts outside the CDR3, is DGGITQSPKYLFRKEGQNVTLSCEQNLNHDAMYWYRQDPGQGLRLIYYSQIVNDFQKGDIAEGYSVSREKKESFPLTVTSAQKNPTAFYLCASSIATGTHEQYFGPGTRLTVT.

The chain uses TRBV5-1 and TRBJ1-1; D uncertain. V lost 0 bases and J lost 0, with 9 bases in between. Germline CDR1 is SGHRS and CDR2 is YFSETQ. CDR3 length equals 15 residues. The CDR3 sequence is CASSLGYGVNTEAFF. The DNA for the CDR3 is TGCGCCAGCAGCTTGGGTTATGGAGTGAACACTGAAGCTTTCTTT.

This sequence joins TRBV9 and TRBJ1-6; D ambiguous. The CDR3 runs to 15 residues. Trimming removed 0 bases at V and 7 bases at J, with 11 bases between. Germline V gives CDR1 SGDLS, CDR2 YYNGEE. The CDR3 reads CASSVASRGNSPLHF. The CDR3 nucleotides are TGTGCCAGCAGCGTAGCGTCGCGGGGAAATTCACCCCTCCACTTT.

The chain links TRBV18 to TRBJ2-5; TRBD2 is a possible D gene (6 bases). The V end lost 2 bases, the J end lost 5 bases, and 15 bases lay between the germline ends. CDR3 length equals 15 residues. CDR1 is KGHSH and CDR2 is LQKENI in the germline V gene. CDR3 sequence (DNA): TGTGCCAGCTCACCAAGGGCAGCCGGAGGGGAGACCCAGTACTTC. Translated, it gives CASSPRAAGGETQYF.

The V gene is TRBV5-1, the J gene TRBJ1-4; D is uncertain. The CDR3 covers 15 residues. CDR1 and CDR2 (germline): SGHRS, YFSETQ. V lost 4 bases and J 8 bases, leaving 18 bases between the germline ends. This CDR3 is CASSQGRGKGEKLFF. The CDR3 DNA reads TGCGCCAGCAGCCAAGGAAGAGGGAAAGGGGAAAAACTGTTTTTT. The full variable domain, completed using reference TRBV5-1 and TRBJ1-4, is KAGVTQTPRYLIKTRGQQVTLSCSPISGHRSVSWYQQTPGQGLQFLFEYFSETQRNKGNFPGRFSGRQFSNSRSEMNVSTLELGDSALYLCASSQGRGKGEKLFFGSGTQLSVL.

CDR3 DNA: TGTGCCAGTAGTATTGGATCAGGGAAGTATCAGCCCCAGCATTTT. Protein product: CASSIGSGKYQPQHF. V usage is TRBV19 and J usage is TRBJ1-5, with D tentatively TRBD1 (5 bases). CDR1 is LNHDA, CDR2 SQIVND, per germline (reference sequence). Trimming shortened V by 3 bases and J by 5 bases, and 14 bases separated the two germline ends. This CDR3 is built from 15 residues.

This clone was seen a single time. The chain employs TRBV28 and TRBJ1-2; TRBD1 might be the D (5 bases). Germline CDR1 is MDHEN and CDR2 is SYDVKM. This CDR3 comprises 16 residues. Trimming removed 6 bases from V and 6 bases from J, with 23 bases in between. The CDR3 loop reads CASSRGTGVLENGYTF. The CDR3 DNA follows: TGTGCCAGCAGCCGCGGGACGGGGGTCCTAGAAAATGGCTACACCTTC.

The CDR3 DNA sequence: TGTGCCAGCAGCTTGCCCCAAGGACTAGTAGGTACCGGGGAGCTGTTTTTT. It codes for CASSLPQGLVGTGELFF. The chain links TRBV5-6 to TRBJ2-2; the match to TRBD2 covers 7 bases. Trimming removed 1 base from V and 5 bases from J; junction bases left unmatched: 11. The germline gives CDR1 SGHDT, CDR2 YYEEEE. The CDR3 has 17 amino acids.

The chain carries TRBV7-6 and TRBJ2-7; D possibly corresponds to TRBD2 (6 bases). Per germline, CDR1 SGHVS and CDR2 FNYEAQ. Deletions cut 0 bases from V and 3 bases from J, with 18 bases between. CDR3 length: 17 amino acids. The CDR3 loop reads CASSLAEGRGTIYEQYF. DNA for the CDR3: TGTGCCAGCAGCTTAGCGGAGGGGCGAGGCACCATCTACGAGCAGTACTTC.

The CDR3: CASSVVPGGGYTF. In nucleotides, the CDR3 is TGTGCCAGCAGCGTAGTGCCGGGAGGTGGCTACACCTTC. The genes are TRBV9 and TRBJ1-2; the D is unclear. CDR3 length: 13 amino acids. From germline, CDR1 is SGDLS and CDR2 YYNGEE. V lost 0 bases to trimming and J lost 7 bases, with 10 bases between them.

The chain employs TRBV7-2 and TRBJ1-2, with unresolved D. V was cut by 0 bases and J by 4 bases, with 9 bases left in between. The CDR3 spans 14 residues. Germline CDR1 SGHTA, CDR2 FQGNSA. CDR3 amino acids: CASSLATAGYGYTF. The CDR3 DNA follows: TGTGCCAGCAGCTTAGCGACGGCGGGCTATGGCTACACCTTC.

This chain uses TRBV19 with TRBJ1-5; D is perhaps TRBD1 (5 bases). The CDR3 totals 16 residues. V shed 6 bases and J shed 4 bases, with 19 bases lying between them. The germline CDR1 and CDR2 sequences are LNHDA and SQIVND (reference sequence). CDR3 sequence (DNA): TGTGCCAGTAGCTATGCCGGGACTATAATAAATCAGCCCCAGCATTTT. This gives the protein CASSYAGTIINQPQHF.

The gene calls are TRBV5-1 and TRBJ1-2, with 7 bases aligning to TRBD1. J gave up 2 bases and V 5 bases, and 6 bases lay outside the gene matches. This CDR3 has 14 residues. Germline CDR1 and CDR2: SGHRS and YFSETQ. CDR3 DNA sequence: TGCGCCAGCAGTTCCATGGACAGGAACTATGGCTACACCTTC. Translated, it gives CASSSMDRNYGYTF.

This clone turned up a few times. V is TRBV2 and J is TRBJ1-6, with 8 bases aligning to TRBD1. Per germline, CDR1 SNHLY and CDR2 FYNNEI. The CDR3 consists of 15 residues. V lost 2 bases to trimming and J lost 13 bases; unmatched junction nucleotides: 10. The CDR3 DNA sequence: TGTGCCAGCAGTGAAACGGGCAGGGGGCCGGGCCCCCTCCACTTT. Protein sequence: CASSETGRGPGPLHF.

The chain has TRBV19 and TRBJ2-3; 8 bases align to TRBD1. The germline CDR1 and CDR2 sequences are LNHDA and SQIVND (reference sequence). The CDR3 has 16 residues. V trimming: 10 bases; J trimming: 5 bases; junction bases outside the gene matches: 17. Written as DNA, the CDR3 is TGTGCCACCACCTACCAGGCCCAGGGGGCGGGAGATACGCAGTATTTT. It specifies CATTYQAQGAGDTQYF.

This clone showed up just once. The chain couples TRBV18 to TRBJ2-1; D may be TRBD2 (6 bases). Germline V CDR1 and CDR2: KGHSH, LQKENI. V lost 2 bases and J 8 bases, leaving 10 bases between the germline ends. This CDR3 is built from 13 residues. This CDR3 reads CASSPNERDEQFF. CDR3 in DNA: TGTGCCAGCTCACCAAATGAGCGGGATGAGCAGTTCTTC.

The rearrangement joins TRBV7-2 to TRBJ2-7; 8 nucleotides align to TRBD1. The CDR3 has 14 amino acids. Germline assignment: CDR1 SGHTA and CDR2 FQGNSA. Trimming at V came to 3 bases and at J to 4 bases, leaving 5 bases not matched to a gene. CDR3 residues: CASSFGQGPYEQYF. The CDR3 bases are TGTGCCAGCAGCTTTGGACAGGGCCCTTACGAGCAGTACTTC.